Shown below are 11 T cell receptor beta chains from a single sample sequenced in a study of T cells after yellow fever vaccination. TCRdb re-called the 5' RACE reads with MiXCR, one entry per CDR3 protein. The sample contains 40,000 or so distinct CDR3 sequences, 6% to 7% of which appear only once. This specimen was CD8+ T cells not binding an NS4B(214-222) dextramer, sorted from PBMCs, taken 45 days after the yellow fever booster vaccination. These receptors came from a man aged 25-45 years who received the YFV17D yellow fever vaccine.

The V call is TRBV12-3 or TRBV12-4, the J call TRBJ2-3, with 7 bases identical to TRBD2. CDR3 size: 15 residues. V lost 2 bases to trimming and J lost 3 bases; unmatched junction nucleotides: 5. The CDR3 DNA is TGTGCCAGCAGTTTACCCGCGGGAGAGACAGATACGCAGTATTTT. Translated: CASSLPAGETDTQYF.

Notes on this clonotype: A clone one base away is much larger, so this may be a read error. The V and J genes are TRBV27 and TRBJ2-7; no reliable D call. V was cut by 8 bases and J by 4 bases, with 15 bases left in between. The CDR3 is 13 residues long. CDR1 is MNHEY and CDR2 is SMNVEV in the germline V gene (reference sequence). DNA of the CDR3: TGTGCCAGCCGTTACGGACGGCTTTACGAGCAGTACTTC. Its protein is CASRYGRLYEQYF.

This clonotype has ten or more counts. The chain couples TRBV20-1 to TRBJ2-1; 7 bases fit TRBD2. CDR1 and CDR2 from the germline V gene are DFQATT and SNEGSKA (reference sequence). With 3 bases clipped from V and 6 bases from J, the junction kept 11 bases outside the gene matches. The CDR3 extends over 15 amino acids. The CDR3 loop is CSASHGRQNLNEQFF. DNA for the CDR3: TGCAGTGCTAGTCACGGGAGGCAGAACCTCAATGAGCAGTTCTTC.

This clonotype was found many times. CDR3 sequence reads: CASSLVAFF. CDR3 in DNA: TGTGCCAGCAGCTTAGTCGCTTTCTTT. The V and J genes are TRBV7-9 and TRBJ1-1; no firm D call. CDR3 length equals 9 residues. Germline CDR1 and CDR2: SEHNR and FQNEAQ (reference sequence). V was trimmed by 1 base and J by 11 bases, leaving 2 bases between them.

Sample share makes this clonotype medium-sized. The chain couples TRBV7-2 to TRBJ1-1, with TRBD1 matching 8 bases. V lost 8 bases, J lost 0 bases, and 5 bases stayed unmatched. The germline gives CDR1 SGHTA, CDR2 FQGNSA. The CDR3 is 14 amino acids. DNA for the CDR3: TGTGCCAGCTTGGGACAGGACATGAACACTGAAGCTTTCTTT. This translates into CASLGQDMNTEAFF.

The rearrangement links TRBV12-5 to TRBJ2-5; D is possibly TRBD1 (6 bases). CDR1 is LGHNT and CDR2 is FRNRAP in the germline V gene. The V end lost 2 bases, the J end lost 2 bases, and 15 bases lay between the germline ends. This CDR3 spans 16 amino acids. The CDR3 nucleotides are TGTGCTAGTGGTTTGCTTCCTACAGGGTGGCAAGAGACCCAGTACTTC. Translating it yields CASGLLPTGWQETQYF.

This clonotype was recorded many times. The CDR3 here is CASSPPGLAGWDEQFF. DNA of the CDR3: TGTGCCAGCAGTCCACCGGGACTAGCGGGGTGGGATGAGCAGTTCTTC. The chain combines TRBV6-5 with TRBJ2-1; 13 nucleotides agree with TRBD2. From germline, CDR1 is MNHEY and CDR2 SVGAGI. With 5 bases clipped from V and 8 bases from J, the junction kept 9 bases outside the gene matches. This CDR3 region has 16 residues.

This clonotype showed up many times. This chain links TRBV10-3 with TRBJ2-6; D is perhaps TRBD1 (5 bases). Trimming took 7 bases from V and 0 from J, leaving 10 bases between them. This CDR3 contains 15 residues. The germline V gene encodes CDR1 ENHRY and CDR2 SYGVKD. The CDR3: CAINQGTSGANVLTF. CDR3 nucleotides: TGTGCCATCAATCAGGGTACCTCTGGGGCCAACGTCCTGACTTTC.

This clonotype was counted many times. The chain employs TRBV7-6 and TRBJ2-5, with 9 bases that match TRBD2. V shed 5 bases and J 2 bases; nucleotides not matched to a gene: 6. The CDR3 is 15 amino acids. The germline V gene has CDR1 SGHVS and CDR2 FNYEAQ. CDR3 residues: CASSPSLAGQETQYF. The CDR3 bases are TGTGCCAGCAGCCCCTCCCTAGCGGGACAAGAGACCCAGTACTTC.

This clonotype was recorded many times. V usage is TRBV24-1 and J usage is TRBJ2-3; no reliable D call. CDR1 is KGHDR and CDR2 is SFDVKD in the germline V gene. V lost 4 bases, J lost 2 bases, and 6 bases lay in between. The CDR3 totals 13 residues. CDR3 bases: TGTGCCACCAGTGACCACTACACAGATACGCAGTATTTT. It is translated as CATSDHYTDTQYF.

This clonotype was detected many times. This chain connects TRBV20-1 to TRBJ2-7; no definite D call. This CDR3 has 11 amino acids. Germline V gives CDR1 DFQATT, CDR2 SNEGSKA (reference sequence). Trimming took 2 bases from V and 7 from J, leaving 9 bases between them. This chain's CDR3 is CSARLVEEQYF. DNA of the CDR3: TGCAGTGCTAGATTGGTAGAGGAGCAGTACTTC.